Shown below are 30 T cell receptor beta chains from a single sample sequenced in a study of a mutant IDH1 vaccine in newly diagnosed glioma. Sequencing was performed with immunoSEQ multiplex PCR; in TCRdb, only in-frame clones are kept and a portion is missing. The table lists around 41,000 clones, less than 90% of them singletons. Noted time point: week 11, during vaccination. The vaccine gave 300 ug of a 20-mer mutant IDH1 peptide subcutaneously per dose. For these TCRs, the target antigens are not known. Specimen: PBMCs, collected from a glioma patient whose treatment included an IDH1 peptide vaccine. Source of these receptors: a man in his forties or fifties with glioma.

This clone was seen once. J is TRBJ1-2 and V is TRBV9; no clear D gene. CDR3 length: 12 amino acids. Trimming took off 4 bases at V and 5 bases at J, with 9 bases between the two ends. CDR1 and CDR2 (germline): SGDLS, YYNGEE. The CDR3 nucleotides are TGTGCCAGCAGCCTTCTCGGGTATGGCTACACCTTC. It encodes CASSLLGYGYTF.

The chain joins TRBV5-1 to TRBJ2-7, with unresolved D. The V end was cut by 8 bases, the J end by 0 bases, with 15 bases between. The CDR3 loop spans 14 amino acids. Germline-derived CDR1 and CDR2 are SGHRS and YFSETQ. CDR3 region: CASQDGPSSYEQYF. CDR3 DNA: TGCGCCAGTCAGGACGGCCCGAGCTCCTACGAGCAGTACTTC.

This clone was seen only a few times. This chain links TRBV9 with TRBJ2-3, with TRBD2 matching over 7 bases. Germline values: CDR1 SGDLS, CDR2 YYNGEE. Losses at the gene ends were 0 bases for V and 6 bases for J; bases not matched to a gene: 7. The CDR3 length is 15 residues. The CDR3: CASSVEGGSWDTQYF. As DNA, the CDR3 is TGTGCCAGCAGCGTAGAAGGCGGGAGTTGGGATACGCAGTATTTT. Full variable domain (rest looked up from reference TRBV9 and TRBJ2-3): DSGVTQTPKHLITATGQRVTLRCSPRSGDLSVYWYQQSLDQGLQFLIQYYNGEERAKGNILERFSAQQFPDLHSELNLSSLELGDSALYFCASSVEGGSWDTQYFGPGTRLTVL.

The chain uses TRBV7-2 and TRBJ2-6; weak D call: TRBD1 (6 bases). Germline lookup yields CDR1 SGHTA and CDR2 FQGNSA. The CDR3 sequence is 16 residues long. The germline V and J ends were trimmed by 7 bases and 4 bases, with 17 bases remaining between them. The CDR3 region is CASTPPRRGGANVLTF. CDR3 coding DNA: TGTGCCAGCACCCCCCCCCGCAGGGGCGGGGCCAACGTCCTGACTTTC.

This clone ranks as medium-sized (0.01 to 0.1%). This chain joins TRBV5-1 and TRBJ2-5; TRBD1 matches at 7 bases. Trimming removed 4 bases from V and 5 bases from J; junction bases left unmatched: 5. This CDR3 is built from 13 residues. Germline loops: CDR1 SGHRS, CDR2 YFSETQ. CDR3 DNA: TGCGCCAGCAGCATGGGACAGTCTGAGACCCAGTACTTC. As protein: CASSMGQSETQYF.

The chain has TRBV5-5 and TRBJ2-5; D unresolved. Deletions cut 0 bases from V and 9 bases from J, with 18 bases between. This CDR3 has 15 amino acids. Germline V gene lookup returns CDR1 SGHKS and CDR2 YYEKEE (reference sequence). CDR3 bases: TGTGCCAGCAGCTTGGAGTCAGCACCCCGTCAGGCCCAGTACTTC. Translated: CASSLESAPRQAQYF.

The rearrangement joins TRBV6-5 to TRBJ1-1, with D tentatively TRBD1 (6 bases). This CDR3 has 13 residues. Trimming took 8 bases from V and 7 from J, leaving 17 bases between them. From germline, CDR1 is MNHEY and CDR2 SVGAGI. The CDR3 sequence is CASATPGVLEAFF. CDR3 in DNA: TGTGCCAGCGCAACCCCAGGGGTCCTTGAAGCTTTCTTT.

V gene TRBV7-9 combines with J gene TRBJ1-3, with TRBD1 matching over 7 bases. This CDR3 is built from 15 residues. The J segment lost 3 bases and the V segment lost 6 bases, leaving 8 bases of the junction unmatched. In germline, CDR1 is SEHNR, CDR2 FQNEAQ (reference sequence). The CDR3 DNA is TGTGCCAGCAGGATACAGGGGCGCAGTGGAAACACCATATATTTT. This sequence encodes CASRIQGRSGNTIYF.

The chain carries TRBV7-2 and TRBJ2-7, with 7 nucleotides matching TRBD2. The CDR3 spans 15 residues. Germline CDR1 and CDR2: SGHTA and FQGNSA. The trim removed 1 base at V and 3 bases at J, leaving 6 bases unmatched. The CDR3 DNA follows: TGTGCCAGCAGCTTAGAGGTAGCGGGTAGCTACGAGCAGTACTTC. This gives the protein CASSLEVAGSYEQYF.

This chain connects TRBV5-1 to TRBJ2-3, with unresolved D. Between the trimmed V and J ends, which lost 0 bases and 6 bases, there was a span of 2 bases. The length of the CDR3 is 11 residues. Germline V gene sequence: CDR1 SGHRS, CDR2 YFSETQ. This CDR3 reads CASSLVDTQYF. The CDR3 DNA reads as TGCGCCAGCAGCTTGGTTGATACGCAGTATTTT.

The CDR3 DNA reads as TGTGCCAGCTCACCACGACAGGGAGTCGCTAATGAAAAACTGTTTTTT. Protein: CASSPRQGVANEKLFF. The chain links TRBV18 to TRBJ1-4, with 7 bases aligning to TRBD1. The CDR3 runs 16 residues. Germline assignment: CDR1 KGHSH and CDR2 LQKENI. With 1 base clipped from V and 3 bases from J, the junction kept 5 bases outside the gene matches.

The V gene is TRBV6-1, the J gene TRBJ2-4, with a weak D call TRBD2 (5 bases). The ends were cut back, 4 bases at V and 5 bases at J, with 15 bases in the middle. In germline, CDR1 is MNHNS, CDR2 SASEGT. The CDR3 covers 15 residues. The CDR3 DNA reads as TGTGCCAGCAGTGGACAACTCGGGGTCCAAAACATTCAGTACTTC. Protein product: CASSGQLGVQNIQYF.

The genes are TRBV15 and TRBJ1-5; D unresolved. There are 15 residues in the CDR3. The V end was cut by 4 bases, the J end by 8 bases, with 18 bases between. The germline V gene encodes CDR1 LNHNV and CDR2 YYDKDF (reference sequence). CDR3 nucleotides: TGTGCCACCAGCATGGGCACGGTAGGAGTGGAGCCCCAGCATTTT. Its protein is CATSMGTVGVEPQHF.

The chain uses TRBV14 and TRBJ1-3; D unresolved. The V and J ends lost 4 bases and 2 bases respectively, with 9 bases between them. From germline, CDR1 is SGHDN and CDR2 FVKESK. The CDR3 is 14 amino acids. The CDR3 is CASSRWAPGNTIYF. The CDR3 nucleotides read TGTGCCAGCAGCCGGTGGGCCCCTGGAAACACCATATATTTT.

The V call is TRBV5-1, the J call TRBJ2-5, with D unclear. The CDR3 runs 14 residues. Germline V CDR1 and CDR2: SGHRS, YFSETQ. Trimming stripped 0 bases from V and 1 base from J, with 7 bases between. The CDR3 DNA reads TGCGCCAGCAGCTTGGTAGGCAGCCAAGAGACCCAGTACTTC. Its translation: CASSLVGSQETQYF.

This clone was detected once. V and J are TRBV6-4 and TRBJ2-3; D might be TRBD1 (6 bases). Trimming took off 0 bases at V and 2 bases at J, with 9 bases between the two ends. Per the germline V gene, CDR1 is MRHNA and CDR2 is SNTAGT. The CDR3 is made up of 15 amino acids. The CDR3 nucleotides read TGTGCCAGCAGTGACTCGACAGGAAACACAGATACGCAGTATTTT. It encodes CASSDSTGNTDTQYF.

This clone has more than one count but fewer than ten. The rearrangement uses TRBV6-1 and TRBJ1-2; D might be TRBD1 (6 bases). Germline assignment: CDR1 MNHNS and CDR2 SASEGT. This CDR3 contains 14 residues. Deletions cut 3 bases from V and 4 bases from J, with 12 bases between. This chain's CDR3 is CASSEGGQGYGYTF. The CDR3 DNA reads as TGTGCCAGCAGTGAGGGGGGGCAGGGCTATGGCTACACCTTC.

The CDR3 DNA follows: TGTGCCAGTAACCCGGGACGTCGCACCGGTGGGGATACGCAGTATTTT. Translated: CASNPGRRTGGDTQYF. V usage is TRBV19 and J usage is TRBJ2-3, with D perhaps TRBD1 or TRBD2 (5 bases each). V lost 7 bases to trimming and J lost 6 bases, with 23 bases between them. The CDR3 length is 16 residues. Looked up from germline, CDR1 is LNHDA and CDR2 is SQIVND (reference sequence).

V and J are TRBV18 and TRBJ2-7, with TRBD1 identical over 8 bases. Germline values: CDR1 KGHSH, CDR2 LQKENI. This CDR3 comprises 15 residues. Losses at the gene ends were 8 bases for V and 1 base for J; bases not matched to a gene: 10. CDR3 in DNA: TGTGCCAGCCCGCATATAACAGGGGGATCCTACGAGCAGTACTTC. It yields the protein CASPHITGGSYEQYF.

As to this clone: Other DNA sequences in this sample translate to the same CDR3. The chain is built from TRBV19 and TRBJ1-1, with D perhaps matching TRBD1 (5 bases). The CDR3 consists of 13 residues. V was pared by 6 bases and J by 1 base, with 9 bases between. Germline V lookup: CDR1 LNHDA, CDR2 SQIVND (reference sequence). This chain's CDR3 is CASSPQGNTEAFF. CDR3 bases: TGTGCCAGTAGCCCTCAGGGGAACACTGAAGCTTTCTTT.

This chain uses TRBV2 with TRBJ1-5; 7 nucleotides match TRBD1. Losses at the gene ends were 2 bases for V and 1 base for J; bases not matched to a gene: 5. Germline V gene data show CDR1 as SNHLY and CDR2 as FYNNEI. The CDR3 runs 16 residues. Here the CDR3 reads CASSEQTGISNQPQHF. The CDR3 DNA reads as TGTGCCAGCAGTGAACAGACAGGGATCAGCAATCAGCCCCAGCATTTT.

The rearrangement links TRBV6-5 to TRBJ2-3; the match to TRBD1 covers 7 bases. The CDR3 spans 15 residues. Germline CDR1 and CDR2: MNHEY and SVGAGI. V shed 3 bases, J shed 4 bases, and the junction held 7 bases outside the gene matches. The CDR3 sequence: CASSYKGALSDTQYF. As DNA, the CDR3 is TGTGCCAGCAGTTATAAGGGGGCCCTCTCAGATACGCAGTATTTT.

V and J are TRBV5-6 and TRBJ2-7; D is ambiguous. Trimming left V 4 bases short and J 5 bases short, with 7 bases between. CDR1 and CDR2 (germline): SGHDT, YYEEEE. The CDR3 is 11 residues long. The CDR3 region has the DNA TGTGCCAGCAGCGCCGCTGACGAGCAGTACTTC. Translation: CASSAADEQYF.

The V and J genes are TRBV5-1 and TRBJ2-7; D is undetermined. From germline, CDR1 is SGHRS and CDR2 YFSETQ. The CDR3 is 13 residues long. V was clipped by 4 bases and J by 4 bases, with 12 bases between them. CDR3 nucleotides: TGCGCCAGCAGCAGGCAGAAAGGATACGAGCAGTACTTC. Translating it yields CASSRQKGYEQYF.

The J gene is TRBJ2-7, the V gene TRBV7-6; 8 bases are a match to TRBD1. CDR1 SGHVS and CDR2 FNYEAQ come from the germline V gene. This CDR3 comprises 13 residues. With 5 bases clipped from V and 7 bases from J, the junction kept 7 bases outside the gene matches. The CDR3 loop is CASSPDRGQEQYF. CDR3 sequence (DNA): TGTGCCAGCAGCCCCGACAGGGGTCAAGAGCAGTACTTC.

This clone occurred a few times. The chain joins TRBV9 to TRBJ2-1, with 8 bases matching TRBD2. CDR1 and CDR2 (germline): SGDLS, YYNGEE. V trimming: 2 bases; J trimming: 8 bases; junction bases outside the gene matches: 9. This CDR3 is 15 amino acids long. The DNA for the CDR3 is TGTGCCAGCAGCGTCAATTTGTTCGGGGGGGATGAGCAGTTCTTC. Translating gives CASSVNLFGGDEQFF.

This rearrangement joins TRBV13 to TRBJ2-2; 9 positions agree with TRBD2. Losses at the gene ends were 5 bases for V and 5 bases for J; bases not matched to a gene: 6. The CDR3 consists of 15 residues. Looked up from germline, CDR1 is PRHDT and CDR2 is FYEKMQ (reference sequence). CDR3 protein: CASSKAGGVTGELFF. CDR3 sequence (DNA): TGTGCCAGCAGCAAAGCGGGAGGAGTTACCGGGGAGCTGTTTTTT.

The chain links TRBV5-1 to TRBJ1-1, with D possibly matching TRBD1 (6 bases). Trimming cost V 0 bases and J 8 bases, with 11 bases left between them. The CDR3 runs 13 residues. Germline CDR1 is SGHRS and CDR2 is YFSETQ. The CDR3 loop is CASSLGTASEAFF. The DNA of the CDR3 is TGCGCCAGCAGCTTGGGGACAGCCTCCGAAGCTTTCTTT. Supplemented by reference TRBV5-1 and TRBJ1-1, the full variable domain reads KAGVTQTPRYLIKTRGQQVTLSCSPISGHRSVSWYQQTPGQGLQFLFEYFSETQRNKGNFPGRFSGRQFSNSRSEMNVSTLELGDSALYLCASSLGTASEAFFGQGTRLTVV.

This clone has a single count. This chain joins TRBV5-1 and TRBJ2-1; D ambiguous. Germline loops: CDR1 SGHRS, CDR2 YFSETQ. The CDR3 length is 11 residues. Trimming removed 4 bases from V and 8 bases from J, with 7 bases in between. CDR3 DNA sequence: TGCGCCAGCAGCACCTGGGATGAGCAGTTCTTC. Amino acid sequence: CASSTWDEQFF. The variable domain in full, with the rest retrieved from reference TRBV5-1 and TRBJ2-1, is KAGVTQTPRYLIKTRGQQVTLSCSPISGHRSVSWYQQTPGQGLQFLFEYFSETQRNKGNFPGRFSGRQFSNSRSEMNVSTLELGDSALYLCASSTWDEQFFGPGTRLTVL.

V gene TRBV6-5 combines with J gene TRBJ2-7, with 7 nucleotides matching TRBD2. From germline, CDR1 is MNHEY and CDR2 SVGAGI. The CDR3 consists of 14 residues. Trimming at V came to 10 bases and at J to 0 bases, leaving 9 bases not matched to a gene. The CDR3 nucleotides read TGTGCCACGCTGGGGAGGGAGGGCTCCTACGAGCAGTACTTC. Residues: CATLGREGSYEQYF.